Following are 27 T cell receptor beta chains from one sample sequenced in a study of T-cell reconstitution after alpha-beta-depleted transplantation in children. Preparation of the TCRbeta library involved a method that used unique molecular identifiers. In TCRdb, the PCR reads were re-called with MiXCR into one record per CDR3 protein. The sample lists approximately 500,000 distinct CDR3 sequences; around 27% were seen once. This specimen consisted of PBMCs, obtained before TCRalphabeta/CD19-depleted stem cell transplant. The receptors were gathered from a boy less than two years old with Wiskott-Aldrich syndrome, due to receive a stem cell transplant.

The V call is TRBV27, the J call TRBJ1-5; 9 bases match TRBD1. The CDR3 is 12 amino acids. Germline assignment: CDR1 MNHEY and CDR2 SMNVEV (reference sequence). The ends lost 10 bases at V and 4 bases at J; junction bases unmatched: 2. Written as DNA, the CDR3 is TGTGCCACCGGGACAGGGAATCAGCCCCAGCATTTT. Protein sequence: CATGTGNQPQHF.

This chain joins TRBV6-1 and TRBJ2-5; D is uncertain. The germline CDR1 and CDR2 sequences are MNHNS and SASEGT. The CDR3 is 13 residues long. V gave up 3 bases and J gave up 2 bases, with 7 bases separating them. CDR3 sequence: CASSEYFQETQYF. In DNA, the CDR3 is TGTGCCAGCAGTGAGTACTTTCAAGAGACCCAGTACTTC.

V is TRBV27 and J is TRBJ2-5, with TRBD1 matching over 9 bases. Germline-derived CDR1 and CDR2 are MNHEY and SMNVEV (reference sequence). V shed 6 bases and J 6 bases; nucleotides not matched to a gene: 8. This CDR3 contains 14 residues. The chain's CDR3 is CASSLQQGAKTQYF. The CDR3 coding sequence is TGTGCCAGCAGCCTTCAACAGGGGGCAAAGACCCAGTACTTC.

This clonotype was seen a handful of times. V usage is TRBV5-1 and J usage is TRBJ2-7; the match to TRBD1 covers 7 bases. Germline CDR1 SGHRS, CDR2 YFSETQ. The V and J ends lost 3 bases and 1 base, in that order; junction bases with no gene match: 13. The CDR3 covers 17 residues. The CDR3 spells CASSSFHRGKRSYEQYF. CDR3 in DNA: TGCGCCAGCAGCTCATTTCACAGGGGAAAGAGATCCTACGAGCAGTACTTC.

The rearrangement joins TRBV28 to TRBJ2-7; 7 positions match TRBD2. In germline, CDR1 is MDHEN, CDR2 SYDVKM. Trimming at V came to 9 bases and at J to 5 bases, leaving 7 bases not matched to a gene. The CDR3 is made up of 12 amino acids. The chain's CDR3 is CASGLVFNEQYF. As DNA, the CDR3 is TGTGCCAGTGGACTAGTCTTTAACGAGCAGTACTTC.

J is TRBJ2-1 and V is TRBV10-3, with 7 positions matching TRBD2. V lost 0 bases to trimming and J lost 6 bases; unmatched junction nucleotides: 14. CDR1 and CDR2 (germline): ENHRY, SYGVKD. The CDR3 consists of 18 residues. The CDR3 region has the DNA TGTGCCATCAGTGAGTCGAGTCTTCTAGCGGTATTCGGCAATGAGCAGTTCTTC. Protein: CAISESSLLAVFGNEQFF.

The chain employs TRBV20-1 and TRBJ2-1; D uncertain. In germline, CDR1 is DFQATT, CDR2 SNEGSKA (reference sequence). V was pared by 1 base and J by 7 bases, with 14 bases between. The CDR3 sequence is 14 residues long. The CDR3 nucleotides are TGCAGTGCTAGAGGGCGATCCACCGTTAATGAGCAGTTCTTC. This encodes CSARGRSTVNEQFF.

The chain carries TRBV5-1 and TRBJ2-5; 7 bases fit TRBD2. Per germline, CDR1 SGHRS and CDR2 YFSETQ. This CDR3 region has 16 residues. V lost 3 bases to trimming and J lost 2 bases; unmatched junction nucleotides: 10. The CDR3 loop is CASSWGGSGVQETQYF. Written as DNA, the CDR3 is TGCGCCAGCAGCTGGGGGGGTTCGGGAGTACAAGAGACCCAGTACTTC.

The V call is TRBV12-3 or TRBV12-4, the J call TRBJ2-7; 10 bases align to TRBD2. The CDR3 contains 15 residues. The V gene end was trimmed by 6 bases and the J gene end by 2 bases; junction bases not matched to a gene: 7. CDR3 sequence: CASSPWTSGTYEQYF. DNA of the CDR3: TGTGCCAGCAGCCCCTGGACTAGCGGAACCTACGAGCAGTACTTC.

The rearrangement links TRBV14 to TRBJ2-1, with 8 bases matching TRBD2. CDR1 is SGHDN, CDR2 FVKESK, per germline. The CDR3 loop spans 14 amino acids. V trimming: 8 bases; J trimming: 3 bases; junction bases outside the gene matches: 6. CDR3 sequence (DNA): TGTGCCAGCTCACTAGCGGCACACTACAATGAGCAGTTCTTC. Translated: CASSLAAHYNEQFF.

The J gene is TRBJ2-1, the V gene TRBV21-1. TRBV21-1 is a documented pseudogene. The CDR3 extends over 19 amino acids. CDR3 sequence reads: CASSKVGLGEAKSYNEQFF. CDR3 nucleotide sequence: TGTGCCAGCAGCAAAGTTGGGCTCGGTGAAGCTAAATCGTACAATGAGCAGTTCTTC.

The V gene is TRBV5-6, the J gene TRBJ2-5; no clear D gene. Germline lookup yields CDR1 SGHDT and CDR2 YYEEEE. CDR3 size: 13 residues. V lost 1 base, J lost 4 bases, and 8 bases lay in between. The CDR3 DNA follows: TGTGCCAGCAGCTTGTACAGCCTAGAGACCCAGTACTTC. It translates to CASSLYSLETQYF. The full variable domain, completed using reference TRBV5-6 and TRBJ2-5, is DAGVTQSPTHLIKTRGQQVTLRCSPKSGHDTVSWYQQALGQGPQFIFQYYEEEERQRGNFPDRFSGHQFPNYSSELNVNALLLGDSALYLCASSLYSLETQYFGPGTRLLVL.

The chain has TRBV12-3 or TRBV12-4 and TRBJ1-4; D perhaps matches TRBD1 (6 bases). With 7 bases removed from V and 8 bases from J, the gap between germline ends came to 11 bases. The CDR3 spans 12 residues. The CDR3 spells CASTTTGEKLFF. CDR3 DNA sequence: TGTGCCAGCACAACAACAGGGGAAAAACTGTTTTTT.

This CDR3 reads CAISETGYQETQYF. The CDR3 DNA reads TGTGCCATCAGTGAAACAGGGTACCAAGAGACCCAGTACTTC. J is TRBJ2-5 and V is TRBV10-3, with D possibly being TRBD1 (6 bases). CDR1 ENHRY and CDR2 SYGVKD come from the germline V gene. Deletions cut 3 bases from V and 0 bases from J, with 8 bases between. This CDR3 is 14 amino acids long.

The genes are TRBV6-5 and TRBJ2-1; 12 bases are a match to TRBD2. This CDR3 is 16 amino acids long. Per the germline V gene, CDR1 is MNHEY and CDR2 is SVGAGI. J was trimmed by 9 bases and V by 0 bases; bases with no gene match: 6. In nucleotides, the CDR3 is TGTGCCAGCAGTTACTCAACCCCGGGACTAGCGGGTGAGCAGTTCTTC. As protein: CASSYSTPGLAGEQFF.

This clonotype was seen many times. The genes are TRBV12-3 or TRBV12-4 and TRBJ1-5, with D unresolved. Trimming removed 8 bases from V and 2 bases from J, with 10 bases in between. The CDR3 has 13 residues. The CDR3 loop reads CASRGNGNQPQHF. Written as DNA, the CDR3 is TGTGCCAGCCGGGGAAACGGCAATCAGCCCCAGCATTTT.

The chain combines TRBV20-1 with TRBJ2-2, with 10 positions matching TRBD1. The CDR3 contains 13 residues. CDR1 and CDR2 from the germline V gene are DFQATT and SNEGSKA (reference sequence). The trim removed 6 bases at V and 5 bases at J, leaving 3 bases unmatched. CDR3 loop: CSARTGGTGELFF. CDR3 DNA: TGCAGTGCCCGGACAGGGGGGACCGGGGAGCTGTTTTTT.

The CDR3 here is CATGTARTGELFF. In nucleotides, the CDR3 is TGTGCCACGGGGACAGCTCGCACCGGGGAGCTGTTTTTT. The rearrangement joins TRBV25-1 to TRBJ2-2, with 7 nucleotides matching TRBD1. Germline-derived CDR1 and CDR2 are MGHDK and SYGVNS. This CDR3 region has 13 residues. V was pared by 10 bases and J by 4 bases, with 6 bases of the junction left unmatched. The full variable domain, its missing parts supplied by reference TRBV25-1 and TRBJ2-2, is EADIYQTPRYLVIGTGKKITLECSQTMGHDKMYWYQQDPGMELHLIHYSYGVNSTEKGDLSSESTVSRIRTEHFPLTLESARPSHTSQYLCATGTARTGELFFGEGSRLTVL.

V is TRBV27 and J is TRBJ2-3; D perhaps matches TRBD2 (6 bases). The V gene lost 4 bases and the J gene lost 0 bases, with 11 bases spanning the gap. Germline V gene sequence: CDR1 MNHEY, CDR2 SMNVEV (reference sequence). The length of the CDR3 is 15 residues. For the CDR3, the DNA is TGTGCCAGCAGTTACCGCGGGGCTAGCACAGATACGCAGTATTTT. Encoded protein: CASSYRGASTDTQYF.

The chain combines TRBV20-1 with TRBJ2-7, with 12 bases aligning to TRBD2. Germline values: CDR1 DFQATT, CDR2 SNEGSKA (reference sequence). The CDR3 runs to 14 residues. Trimming cost V 5 bases and J 3 bases; bases outside gene matches: 5. This CDR3 reads CSAGGLAGSYEQYF. The CDR3 region has the DNA TGCAGTGCTGGCGGACTAGCGGGGAGCTACGAGCAGTACTTC.

This clonotype was recorded a few times. This chain connects TRBV5-5 to TRBJ2-5, with unresolved D. This CDR3 region has 16 residues. Germline V gene lookup returns CDR1 SGHKS and CDR2 YYEKEE (reference sequence). Trimming left V 1 base short and J 3 bases short, with 16 bases between. CDR3 sequence reads: CASSLSEVHPKETQYF. The CDR3 DNA follows: TGTGCCAGCAGCTTGAGCGAAGTTCACCCCAAAGAGACCCAGTACTTC.

A few counts support this clonotype. This chain links TRBV10-2 with TRBJ2-2; 10 bases fit TRBD1. The CDR3 loop spans 13 amino acids. Trimming at V came to 11 bases and at J to 3 bases, leaving 3 bases not matched to a gene. Germline V lookup: CDR1 WSHSY, CDR2 SAAADI. CDR3 in amino acids: CAGGTGDTGELFF. The CDR3 bases are TGCGCCGGCGGGACAGGGGACACCGGGGAGCTGTTTTTT.

This clonotype was observed a few times. The genes are TRBV5-1 and TRBJ1-1, with D hard to call. Germline V lookup: CDR1 SGHRS, CDR2 YFSETQ. The V end was cut by 0 bases, the J end by 0 bases, with 6 bases between. This CDR3 has 14 residues. CDR3 protein: CASSLDQMNTEAFF. For the CDR3, the DNA is TGCGCCAGCAGCTTGGATCAGATGAACACTGAAGCTTTCTTT.

This clonotype was seen more than once but under ten times. The chain links TRBV2 to TRBJ2-7; possibly TRBD2 for D (6 bases). CDR1 and CDR2 (germline): SNHLY, FYNNEI. The CDR3 totals 12 residues. Trimming took off 2 bases at V and 6 bases at J, with 8 bases between the two ends. The CDR3 reads CASSEWGVEQYF. CDR3 nucleotides: TGTGCCAGCAGTGAATGGGGGGTCGAGCAGTACTTC.

This clonotype appeared a few times. V usage is TRBV5-1 and J usage is TRBJ2-3, with a weak D call TRBD2 (6 bases). Looked up from germline, CDR1 is SGHRS and CDR2 is YFSETQ. The CDR3 is 15 amino acids. V dropped 4 bases and J dropped 6 bases, with 18 bases sitting between them. CDR3 protein: CASSPATLGGDTQYF. The CDR3, as DNA: TGCGCCAGCAGCCCGGCCACTCTAGGAGGGGATACGCAGTATTTT.

V and J are TRBV28 and TRBJ2-3; 10 bases map to TRBD1. The V gene's germline CDR1 is MDHEN and CDR2 SYDVKM. CDR3 length: 16 amino acids. V dropped 6 bases and J dropped 1; count of bases not matched to a gene: 7. For the CDR3, the DNA is TGTGCCAGCAGCTTCTCCGGGACAGGGGGCACAGATACGCAGTATTTT. This codes for CASSFSGTGGTDTQYF.

The gene calls are TRBV4-1 and TRBJ1-1, with no clear D. CDR1 and CDR2 (germline): MGHRA, YSYEKL. V was trimmed by 0 bases and J by 1 base, leaving 12 bases between them. CDR3 size: 16 residues. The CDR3 region is CASSQDPTLGNTEAFF. The CDR3 coding sequence is TGCGCCAGCAGCCAAGATCCTACGTTGGGGAACACTGAAGCTTTCTTT.